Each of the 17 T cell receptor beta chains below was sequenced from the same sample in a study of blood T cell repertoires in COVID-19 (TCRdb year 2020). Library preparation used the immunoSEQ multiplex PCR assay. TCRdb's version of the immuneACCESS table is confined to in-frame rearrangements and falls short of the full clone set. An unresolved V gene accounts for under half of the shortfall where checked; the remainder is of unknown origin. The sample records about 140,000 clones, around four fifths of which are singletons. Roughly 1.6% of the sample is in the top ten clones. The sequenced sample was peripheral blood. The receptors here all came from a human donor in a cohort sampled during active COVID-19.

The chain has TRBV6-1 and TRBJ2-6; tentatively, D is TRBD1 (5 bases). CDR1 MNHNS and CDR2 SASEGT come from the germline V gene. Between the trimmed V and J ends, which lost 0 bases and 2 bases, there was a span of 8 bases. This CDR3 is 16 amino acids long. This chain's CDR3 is CASSEAQGAGANVLTF. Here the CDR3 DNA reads TGTGCCAGCAGTGAAGCGCAAGGGGCTGGGGCCAACGTCCTGACTTTC.

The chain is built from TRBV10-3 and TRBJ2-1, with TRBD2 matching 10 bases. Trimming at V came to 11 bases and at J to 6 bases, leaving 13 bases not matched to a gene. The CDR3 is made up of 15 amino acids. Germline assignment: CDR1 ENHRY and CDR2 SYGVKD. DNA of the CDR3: TGTGCCGCAGGGGCGGCTAGCGGGAGACCCAATGAGCAGTTCTTC. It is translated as CAAGAASGRPNEQFF.

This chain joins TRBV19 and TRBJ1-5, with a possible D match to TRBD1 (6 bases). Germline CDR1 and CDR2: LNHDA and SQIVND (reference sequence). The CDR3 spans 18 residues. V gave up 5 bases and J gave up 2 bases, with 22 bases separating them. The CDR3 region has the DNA TGTGCCAGTAGTGTCCTCCCTCGGGGGGCGGTGGGCAATCAGCCCCAGCATTTT. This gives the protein CASSVLPRGAVGNQPQHF.

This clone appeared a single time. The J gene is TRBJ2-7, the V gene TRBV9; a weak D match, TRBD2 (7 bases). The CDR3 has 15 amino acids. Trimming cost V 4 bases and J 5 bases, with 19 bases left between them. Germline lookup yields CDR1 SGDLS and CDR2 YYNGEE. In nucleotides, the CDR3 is TGTGCCAGCAGCCCCCCCTGGGGGGGCGCGGACGAGCAGTACTTC. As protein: CASSPPWGGADEQYF. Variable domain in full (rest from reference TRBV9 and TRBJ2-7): DSGVTQTPKHLITATGQRVTLRCSPRSGDLSVYWYQQSLDQGLQFLIQYYNGEERAKGNILERFSAQQFPDLHSELNLSSLELGDSALYFCASSPPWGGADEQYFGPGTRLTVT.

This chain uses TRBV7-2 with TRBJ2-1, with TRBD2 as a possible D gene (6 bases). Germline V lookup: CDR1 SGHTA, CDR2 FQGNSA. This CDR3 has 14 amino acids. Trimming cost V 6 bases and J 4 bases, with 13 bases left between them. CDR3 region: CASSPAGRYNEQFF. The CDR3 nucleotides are TGTGCCAGCAGTCCCGCGGGGAGGTACAATGAGCAGTTCTTC.

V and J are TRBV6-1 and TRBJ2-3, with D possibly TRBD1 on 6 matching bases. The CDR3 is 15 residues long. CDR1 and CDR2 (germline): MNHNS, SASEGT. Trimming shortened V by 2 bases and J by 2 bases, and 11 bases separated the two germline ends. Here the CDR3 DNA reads TGTGCCAGCAGTGAAAGGGGACACTTCACAGATACGCAGTATTTT. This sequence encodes CASSERGHFTDTQYF.

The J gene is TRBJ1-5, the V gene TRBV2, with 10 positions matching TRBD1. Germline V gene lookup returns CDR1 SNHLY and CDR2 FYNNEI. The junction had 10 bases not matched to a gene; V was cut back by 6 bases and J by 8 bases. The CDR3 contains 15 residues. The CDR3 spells CASRGGTGATEPQHF. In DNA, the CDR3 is TGTGCCAGCAGGGGAGGGACAGGGGCCACCGAGCCCCAGCATTTT.

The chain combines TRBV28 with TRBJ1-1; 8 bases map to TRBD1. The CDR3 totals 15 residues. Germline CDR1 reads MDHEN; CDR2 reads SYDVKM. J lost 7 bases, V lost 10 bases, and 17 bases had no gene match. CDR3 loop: CATHGGRGRLGEAFF. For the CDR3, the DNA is TGTGCCACCCATGGAGGCAGGGGGCGCCTGGGTGAAGCTTTCTTT.

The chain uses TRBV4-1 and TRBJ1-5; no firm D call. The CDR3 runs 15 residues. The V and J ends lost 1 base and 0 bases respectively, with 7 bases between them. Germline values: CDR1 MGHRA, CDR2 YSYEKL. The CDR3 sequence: CASSQAQFSNQPQHF. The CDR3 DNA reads TGCGCCAGCAGCCAAGCTCAGTTTAGCAATCAGCCCCAGCATTTT.

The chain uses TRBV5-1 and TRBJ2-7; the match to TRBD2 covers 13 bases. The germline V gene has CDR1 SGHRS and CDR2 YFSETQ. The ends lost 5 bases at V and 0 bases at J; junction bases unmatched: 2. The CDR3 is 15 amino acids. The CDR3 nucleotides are TGCGCCAGCAGTCGGACTAGCGGGGGCTCCTACGAGCAGTACTTC. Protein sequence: CASSRTSGGSYEQYF.

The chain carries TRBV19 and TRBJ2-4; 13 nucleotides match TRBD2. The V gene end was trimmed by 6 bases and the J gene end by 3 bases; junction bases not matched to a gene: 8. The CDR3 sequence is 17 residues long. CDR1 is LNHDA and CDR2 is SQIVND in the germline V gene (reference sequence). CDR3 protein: CASSTPGTSGIKNIQYF. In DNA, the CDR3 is TGTGCCAGTAGCACCCCTGGGACTAGCGGGATCAAAAACATTCAGTACTTC.

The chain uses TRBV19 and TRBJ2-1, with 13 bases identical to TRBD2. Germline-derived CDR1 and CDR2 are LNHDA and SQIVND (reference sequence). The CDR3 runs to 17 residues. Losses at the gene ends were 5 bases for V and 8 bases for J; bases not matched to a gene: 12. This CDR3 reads CASSAEGLAGAADEQFF. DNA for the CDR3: TGTGCCAGTAGTGCCGAAGGACTAGCGGGAGCGGCAGATGAGCAGTTCTTC.

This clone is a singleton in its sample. The CDR3 nucleotides read TGTGCCAGCAGCTTCGAAGCGGGGTACGAGCAGTACTTC. It encodes CASSFEAGYEQYF. V and J are TRBV5-4 and TRBJ2-7; TRBD2 matches 7 bases. This CDR3 is built from 13 residues. Germline V CDR1 and CDR2: SGHNT, YYREEE (reference sequence). The ends lost 2 bases at V and 4 bases at J; junction bases unmatched: 3.

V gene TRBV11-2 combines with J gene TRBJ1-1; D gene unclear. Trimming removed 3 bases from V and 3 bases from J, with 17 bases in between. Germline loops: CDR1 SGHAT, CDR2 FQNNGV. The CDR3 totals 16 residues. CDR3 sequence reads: CASSFPPAVEDTEAFF. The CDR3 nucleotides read TGTGCCAGCAGCTTCCCCCCAGCCGTCGAGGACACTGAAGCTTTCTTT.

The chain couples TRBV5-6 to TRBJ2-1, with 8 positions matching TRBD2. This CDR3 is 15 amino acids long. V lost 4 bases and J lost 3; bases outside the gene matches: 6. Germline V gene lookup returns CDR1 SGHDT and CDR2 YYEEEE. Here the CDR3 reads CASSHLAGGYNEQFF. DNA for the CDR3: TGTGCCAGCAGCCACCTAGCGGGTGGCTACAATGAGCAGTTCTTC. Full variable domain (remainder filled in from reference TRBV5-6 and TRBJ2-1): DAGVTQSPTHLIKTRGQQVTLRCSPKSGHDTVSWYQQALGQGPQFIFQYYEEEERQRGNFPDRFSGHQFPNYSSELNVNALLLGDSALYLCASSHLAGGYNEQFFGPGTRLTVL.

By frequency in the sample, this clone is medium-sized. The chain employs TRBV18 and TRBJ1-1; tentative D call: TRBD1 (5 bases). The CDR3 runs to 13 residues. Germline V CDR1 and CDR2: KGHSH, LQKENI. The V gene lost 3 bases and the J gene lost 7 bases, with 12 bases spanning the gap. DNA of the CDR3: TGTGCCAGCTCACCTCGGAGGGACGTTGAAGCTTTCTTT. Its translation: CASSPRRDVEAFF.

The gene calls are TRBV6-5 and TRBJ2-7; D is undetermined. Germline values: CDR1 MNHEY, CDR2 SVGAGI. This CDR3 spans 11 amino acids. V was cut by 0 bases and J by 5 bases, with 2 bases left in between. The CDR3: CASSYSNEQYF. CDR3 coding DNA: TGTGCCAGCAGTTACTCTAACGAGCAGTACTTC.